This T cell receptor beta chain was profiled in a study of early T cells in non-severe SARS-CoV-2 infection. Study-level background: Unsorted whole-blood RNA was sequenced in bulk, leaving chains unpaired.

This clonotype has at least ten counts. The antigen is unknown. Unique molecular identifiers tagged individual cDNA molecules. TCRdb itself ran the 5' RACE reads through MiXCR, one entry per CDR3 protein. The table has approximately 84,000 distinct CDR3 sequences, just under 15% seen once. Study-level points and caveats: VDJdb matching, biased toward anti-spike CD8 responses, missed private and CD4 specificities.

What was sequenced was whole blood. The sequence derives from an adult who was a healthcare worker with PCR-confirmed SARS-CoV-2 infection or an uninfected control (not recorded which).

The CDR3 spells CATNPGRGEQYF. The CDR3, as DNA: TGTGCCACCAATCCAGGGAGAGGTGAGCAGTACTTC. V is TRBV28 and J is TRBJ2-7; D assignment may be TRBD1 or TRBD2 (5 bases each). Germline V lookup: CDR1 MDHEN, CDR2 SYDVKM. Trimming pared 10 bases from V and 7 bases from J, leaving 17 bases between. This CDR3 spans 12 amino acids. The full variable domain, rest sourced from reference TRBV28 and TRBJ2-7, is DVKVTQSSRYLVKRTGEKVFLECVQDMDHENMFWYRQDPGLGLRLIYFSYDVKMKEKGDIPEGYSVSREKKERFSLILESASTNQTSMYLCATNPGRGEQYFGPGTRLTVT.